Listed below are T cell receptor beta chains from one sample, sequenced in a study of blood T cell repertoires in COVID-19. TCRdb's copy holds only in-frame clones and misses some; the assay was immunoSEQ multiplex PCR. The repertoire holds around 190,000 clones, with about 86% as singletons. Sequenced: peripheral blood. The source is a man aged 65-85 years with active or convalescent COVID-19. Both conserved end residues are part of each CDR3. D genes are given only for firm matches. Expanded clones are given a class, and other clones once, few, many or no size at all.

D gene: -
V gene: TRBV19
clone size: -
J gene: TRBJ2-7
CDR3 DNA: TGTGCCAGTAGTATCTACGGTGGGCAGTCCTACGAGCAGTACTTC
CDR3 protein: CASSIYGGQSYEQYF

D gene: TRBD1
V gene: TRBV9
clone size: -
J gene: TRBJ2-1
CDR3 DNA: TGTGCCAGCACCCCTAGGGGACAGCCGTCCTACAATGAGCAGTTCTTC
CDR3 protein: CASTPRGQPSYNEQFF

D gene: TRBD1
V gene: TRBV28
clone size: -
J gene: TRBJ1-2
CDR3 DNA: TGTGCCAGCAGCCCAGGGGGGACAGGGGGAGCTTATGGCTACACCTTC
CDR3 protein: CASSPGGTGGAYGYTF

D gene: -
V gene: TRBV10-3
clone size: -
J gene: TRBJ1-2
CDR3 DNA: TGTGCCATCAGTGGACAGGCCCCGGGTGGCTACACCTTC
CDR3 protein: CAISGQAPGGYTF

D gene: TRBD2
V gene: TRBV7-3
clone size: -
J gene: TRBJ2-3
CDR3 DNA: TGTGCCAGCAGCCAATCGGGACTAGCGGGAGCCTTAGGGACGCAGTATTTT
CDR3 protein: CASSQSGLAGALGTQYF

D gene: -
V gene: TRBV7-9
clone size: -
J gene: TRBJ1-5
CDR3 DNA: TGTGCCAGCAGCTTTTCGGGCAGCCTCGGGGAGCCCCAGCATTTT
CDR3 protein: CASSFSGSLGEPQHF

D gene: TRBD1
V gene: TRBV9
clone size: -
J gene: TRBJ2-6
CDR3 DNA: TGTGCCAGCAGCGTAAAGCAGGGGGCGTCTGGGGCCAACGTCCTGACTTTC
CDR3 protein: CASSVKQGASGANVLTF

D gene: -
V gene: TRBV7-2
clone size: -
J gene: TRBJ1-6
CDR3 DNA: TGTGCCAGCAGCTTATCGGGTACGAATTCACCCCTCCACTTT
CDR3 protein: CASSLSGTNSPLHF

D gene: TRBD2
V gene: TRBV19
clone size: -
J gene: TRBJ2-1
CDR3 DNA: TGTGCCAGTAGTATAGCAACGGGGGGGTACAATGAGCAGTTCTTC
CDR3 protein: CASSIATGGYNEQFF

D gene: -
V gene: TRBV9
clone size: -
J gene: TRBJ2-5
CDR3 DNA: TGTGCCAGCAGCCCAAGGGGAGAGACCCAGTACTTC
CDR3 protein: CASSPRGETQYF

D gene: TRBD1
V gene: TRBV7-9
clone size: -
J gene: TRBJ2-3
CDR3 DNA: TGTGCCAGCAGCCCGACCGGACAGGGGTGGGGTAGCACAGATACGCAGTATTTT
CDR3 protein: CASSPTGQGWGSTDTQYF

D gene: -
V gene: TRBV24-1
clone size: once
J gene: TRBJ1-2
CDR3 DNA: TGTGCCACCAGTCCCAGAGGGACAAAGACTAATCGGGGCTATGGCTACACCTTC
CDR3 protein: CATSPRGTKTNRGYGYTF

D gene: TRBD2
V gene: TRBV9
clone size: -
J gene: TRBJ2-1
CDR3 DNA: TGTGCCAGCAGCGTATTCCCGCAAAATAGCGGGGAGCAGTTCTTC
CDR3 protein: CASSVFPQNSGEQFF

D gene: TRBD1
V gene: TRBV7-9
clone size: once
J gene: TRBJ1-1
CDR3 DNA: TGTGCCAGCACTAGACAGGGGGGAAACACTGAAGCTTTCTTT
CDR3 protein: CASTRQGGNTEAFF

D gene: -
V gene: TRBV11-2
clone size: -
J gene: TRBJ1-2
CDR3 DNA: TGTGCCAGCAGCTTAGATTTGAGGAATATAGCTAACTATGGCTACACCTTC
CDR3 protein: CASSLDLRNIANYGYTF

D gene: TRBD1
V gene: TRBV2
clone size: once
J gene: TRBJ1-3
CDR3 DNA: TGTGCCAGCAGCGCCGACAGGGACACCATATATTTT
CDR3 protein: CASSADRDTIYF

D gene: TRBD2
V gene: TRBV5-1
clone size: -
J gene: TRBJ2-1
CDR3 DNA: TGCGCCAGCAGCTTGGCCGGGACTACTAATGAGCAGTTCTTC
CDR3 protein: CASSLAGTTNEQFF

D gene: -
V gene: TRBV5-4
clone size: -
J gene: TRBJ1-4
CDR3 DNA: TGTGCCAGCAGCCAGGGCACTAATGAAAAACTGTTTTTT
CDR3 protein: CASSQGTNEKLFF

D gene: -
V gene: TRBV5-1
clone size: -
J gene: TRBJ2-3
CDR3 DNA: TGCGCCAGCAGCTTCCCGGGTTCTACAGATACGCAGTATTTT
CDR3 protein: CASSFPGSTDTQYF

D gene: TRBD2
V gene: TRBV3-1/TRBV3-2
clone size: once
J gene: TRBJ2-1
CDR3 DNA: TGTGCCAGCAGCCAAGTCACTAGCGGGAGTTATGAGCAGTTCTTC
CDR3 protein: CASSQVTSGSYEQFF

D gene: -
V gene: TRBV11-3
clone size: -
J gene: TRBJ2-5
CDR3 DNA: TGTGCCAGCAGCCCCCTCGGAGGGGCCCAGTACTTC
CDR3 protein: CASSPLGGAQYF

D gene: -
V gene: TRBV6-5
clone size: -
J gene: TRBJ1-3
CDR3 DNA: TGTGCCAGCAGTTACAAGGGGTCAGGAAACACCATATATTTT
CDR3 protein: CASSYKGSGNTIYF

D gene: -
V gene: TRBV4-1
clone size: -
J gene: TRBJ1-1
CDR3 DNA: TGCGCCAGCAGCCACCTTACAGGCATGAACACTGAAGCTTTCTTT
CDR3 protein: CASSHLTGMNTEAFF

D gene: TRBD1
V gene: TRBV11-3
clone size: -
J gene: TRBJ1-6
CDR3 DNA: TGTGCCAGCAGCTTCACAGGGGAATCACCCCTCCACTTT
CDR3 protein: CASSFTGESPLHF

D gene: -
V gene: TRBV18
clone size: once
J gene: TRBJ2-7
CDR3 DNA: TGTGCCAGCTCACCATCTGTCGTCGGGACCTACGAGCAGTACTTC
CDR3 protein: CASSPSVVGTYEQYF

D gene: -
V gene: TRBV29-1
clone size: -
J gene: TRBJ1-1
CDR3 DNA: TGCAGCGTCCGCTTGGGACTCCAGAACACTGAAGCTTTCTTT
CDR3 protein: CSVRLGLQNTEAFF

D gene: -
V gene: TRBV5-6
clone size: -
J gene: TRBJ1-1
CDR3 DNA: TGTGCCAGCAGCCTCCTGGACAGAAACACTGAAGCTTTCTTT
CDR3 protein: CASSLLDRNTEAFF

D gene: -
V gene: TRBV7-9
clone size: few
J gene: TRBJ1-1
CDR3 DNA: TGTGCCAGCAGCTTAGCGGGCCGCCCGGACACTGAAGCTTTCTTT
CDR3 protein: CASSLAGRPDTEAFF

D gene: TRBD2
V gene: TRBV9
clone size: once
J gene: TRBJ2-3
CDR3 DNA: TGTGCCAGCAGCACTAAAGGATTTGGATTAGCGGGTACAGATACGCAGTATTTT
CDR3 protein: CASSTKGFGLAGTDTQYF

D gene: -
V gene: TRBV5-1
clone size: -
J gene: TRBJ1-2
CDR3 DNA: TGCGCCAGCAGCTTGGCGGGAGAAGGCTATGGCTACACCTTC
CDR3 protein: CASSLAGEGYGYTF

D gene: -
V gene: TRBV29-1
clone size: -
J gene: TRBJ1-1
CDR3 DNA: TGCAGCGTGGAGACAGTGCGGTCTTTCTTT
CDR3 protein: CSVETVRSFF

D gene: -
V gene: TRBV4-3
clone size: few
J gene: TRBJ2-1
CDR3 DNA: TGCGCCAGCAGCCAAGATAACCTAGCCTATGAGCAGTTCTTC
CDR3 protein: CASSQDNLAYEQFF

D gene: TRBD2
V gene: TRBV6-5
clone size: -
J gene: TRBJ2-1
CDR3 DNA: TGTGCCAGCAGGGCCCGGCGGGGGGCCGCGGGGGAGCAGTTCTTC
CDR3 protein: CASRARRGAAGEQFF